A single sample gave rise to the 5 T cell receptor beta chains below, sequenced in a study of beta chain features in type 1 diabetes. Sequencing targeted expressed TCRB transcripts, as all isolated RNA had been reverse transcribed. Using immunoSEQ multiplex PCR, the repertoire was profiled, and TCRdb retains in-frame clones only, with some absent. The sample carries 300,000 to 450,000 clones, 10% to 15% recorded once. The material sequenced was naive CD4+ T cells from blood. All receptors come from a man aged 18-30 years in good health.

This clone turned up a few times. The rearrangement uses TRBV5-4 and TRBJ2-3; the D gene is possibly TRBD1 (5 bases). The CDR3 is made up of 17 amino acids. Germline-derived CDR1 and CDR2 are SGHNT and YYREEE (reference sequence). V lost 4 bases to trimming and J lost 2 bases, with 20 bases between them. CDR3 DNA sequence: TGTGCCAGCAGCCAAGGCAGGGCCCCCAGCGACACAGATACGCAGTATTTT. Its protein product is CASSQGRAPSDTDTQYF.

This chain joins TRBV30 and TRBJ2-1; D possibly corresponds to TRBD2 (5 bases). CDR1 and CDR2 from the germline V gene are GTSNPN and SVGIG (reference sequence). CDR3 length: 11 residues. The CDR3 region has the DNA TGTGTTGTATCTCCGGGGTTCGGGCAGTTCTTC. This sequence encodes CVVSPGFGQFF.

This CDR3 reads CASSLYSGQGAYDTQYF. The CDR3 nucleotides read TGTGCCAGCAGCTTATATTCCGGCCAGGGGGCGTACGATACGCAGTATTTT. The rearrangement links TRBV7-2 to TRBJ2-3; TRBD1 matches 8 bases. V was clipped by 2 bases and J by 6 bases; unmatched bases: 13. The CDR3 contains 17 residues. The V gene's germline CDR1 is SGHTA and CDR2 FQGNSA.

This clone has a handful of counts. The chain carries TRBV15 and TRBJ1-3; the match to TRBD1 covers 8 bases. This CDR3 spans 15 amino acids. Germline V gives CDR1 LNHNV, CDR2 YYDKDF (reference sequence). V dropped 0 bases and J dropped 4; count of bases not matched to a gene: 2. The CDR3, as DNA: TGTGCCACCAGCAGAGACAGGGGGCGAGGAAACACCATATATTTT. Residues: CATSRDRGRGNTIYF.

The chain recombines TRBV15 with TRBJ1-2, with D possibly matching TRBD1 (6 bases). The CDR3 is made up of 17 amino acids. Trimming removed 3 bases at V and 3 bases at J, with 20 bases between. Germline assignment: CDR1 LNHNV and CDR2 YYDKDF (reference sequence). CDR3 in amino acids: CATSRSRRTGPHYGYTF. DNA of the CDR3: TGTGCCACCAGCAGGAGTAGAAGAACAGGGCCCCACTATGGCTACACCTTC.